The entry below gives a single T cell receptor beta chain sequence along with its context. Its antigen is not known. CDR1 and CDR2 from the germline V gene are DFQATT and SNEGSKA (reference sequence). Trimming took off 6 bases at V and 6 bases at J, with 12 bases between the two ends. The CDR3 has 12 amino acids. The sample belongs to a study of T cells in Graves' hyperthyroidism and ophthalmopathy. Study-wide points: Appearing also in blood were most of the thyroid clonotypes expanded above 0.001.

Regions amplified from RNA transcripts were the TCR beta CDR3 regions. The TCR CDR3 first-round RT-PCR relied on the HTBI primer set. One entry per CDR3 protein results from TCRdb running MiXCR on the multiplex PCR reads. Among some 510,000 distinct CDR3 sequences, about 45% were seen once, and the ten largest hold about 7.8%. Each patient was aged 18 to 65 and had newly diagnosed hyperthyroidism of under 2 months' duration. This TCR came from a woman aged 18-29 years with Graves' hyperthyroidism. Sequencing used peripheral blood or thyroid tissue (not recorded which). This chain connects TRBV20-1 to TRBJ1-5; D is possibly TRBD1 (6 bases). CDR3 in amino acids: CSATGHGQPQHF. In DNA form, the CDR3 reads TGCAGTGCCACAGGGCATGGTCAGCCCCAGCATTTT.